The T cell receptor (beta chain) under discussion was sequenced for a study of T cell changes during pregnancy in multiple sclerosis. Sequenced by immunoSEQ multiplex PCR; TCRdb stores in-frame clones only, minus some. Seen here are some 45,000 clones, roughly nine tenths observed once, and the top ten hold under 0.9%. Germline V gene lookup returns CDR1 SQVTM and CDR2 ANQGSEA. This CDR3 has 14 residues. Trimming removed 8 bases from V and 5 bases from J; junction bases left unmatched: 11. The rearrangement links TRBV29-1 to TRBJ2-1; the match to TRBD1 covers 8 bases. The sequencing here drew on CD4+ T cells from peripheral blood mononuclear cells, taken after pregnancy. The receptor was derived from a female donor with multiple sclerosis, enrolled in a pregnancy study. In nucleotides, the CDR3 is TGCAGCTCCCATGTCGACAGGGGCGACAATGAGCAGTTCTTC. Translating it yields CSSHVDRGDNEQFF.